This T cell receptor (beta chain) was retrieved from a study of CD8+ T cells in alopecia areata. Study summary: Treated individuals took tofacitinib by mouth, 5 to 10 mg twice daily. The study, taken as a whole, reports: An increase in clonality over normal scalp was evident in lesional scalp, especially alopecia totalis/universalis.

Germline values: CDR1 MNHEY, CDR2 SVGAGI. The CDR3 is made up of 12 amino acids. Unmatched junction bases numbered 2, after V lost 7 bases and J lost 2 bases. The table lists this clone with a few counts. Antigen: not known. Sequencing used cDNA as its template, made by extracting RNA and reverse transcribing it. The protocol was immunoSEQ multiplex PCR, while the TCRdb copy is restricted to in-frame clones and leaves out a portion. The data contain around 140,000 clones, around 87% of them seen just once; the ten biggest clones take up approximately 16%. The sequences come from CD8+ T cells sorted from blood, collected at week 0. The TCR comes from a human donor with alopecia areata. The chain uses TRBV6-5 and TRBJ2-7; 7 bases match TRBD2. Here the CDR3 reads CASTSGAYEQYF. The CDR3 DNA reads as TGTGCCAGCACTAGCGGCGCCTACGAGCAGTACTTC.